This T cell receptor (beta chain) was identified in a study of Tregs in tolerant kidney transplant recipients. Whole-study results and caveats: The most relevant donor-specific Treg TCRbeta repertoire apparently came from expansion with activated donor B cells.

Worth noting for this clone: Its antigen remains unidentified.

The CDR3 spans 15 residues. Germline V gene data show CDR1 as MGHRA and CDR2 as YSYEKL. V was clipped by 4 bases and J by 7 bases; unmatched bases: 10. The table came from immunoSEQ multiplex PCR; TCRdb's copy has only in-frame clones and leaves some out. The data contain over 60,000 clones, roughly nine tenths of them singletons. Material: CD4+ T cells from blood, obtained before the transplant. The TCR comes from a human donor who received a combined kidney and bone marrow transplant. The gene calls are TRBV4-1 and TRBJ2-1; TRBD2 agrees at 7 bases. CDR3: CASSRRESGVNEQFF. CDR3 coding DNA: TGCGCCAGCAGCCGGAGGGAAAGCGGGGTGAATGAGCAGTTCTTC.